Listed below are T cell receptor beta chains from one sample, sequenced in a study of Ad26.COV2.S vaccination and SARS-CoV-2 variants. The table came from immunoSEQ multiplex PCR; TCRdb's copy has only in-frame clones and leaves some out. The table has more than 250,000 clones, approximately 87% seen once. This material consisted of peripheral blood, taken in a trial of Ad26.COV2.S vaccine versus placebo. The receptors stem from a person between 18 and 65 years old who received the Ad26.COV2.S COVID-19 vaccine or a placebo. CDR3s include the opening cysteine and the closing phenylalanine or tryptophan. A D gene is named only where the DNA matches it firmly. Part of the rows lack a size; the others show once, few, many or a class for expanded clones.

clone_size	v_call	j_call	d_call	cdr3_nt	cdr3_aa
-	TRBV12-5	TRBJ1-1	-	TGTGCTAGTGACTTTGAGGGGACTGAAGCTTTCTTT	CASDFEGTEAFF
once	TRBV16	TRBJ2-6	-	TGTGCCAGCAGCCCCGACGGCTCTGGGGCCAACGTCCTGACTTTC	CASSPDGSGANVLTF
-	TRBV6-5	TRBJ2-7	TRBD2	TGTGCCAGCAGTTACGGGGGGGAAGGCTCCTACGAGCAGTACTTC	CASSYGGEGSYEQYF
-	TRBV5-6	TRBJ1-2	TRBD1	TGTGCCAGCAGCCCAGGGGGACGATGGTATGGCTACACCTTC	CASSPGGRWYGYTF
-	TRBV19	TRBJ2-7	-	TGTGCCAGTAGTATAGAGATACAGTCCCACTACGAGCAGTACTTC	CASSIEIQSHYEQYF
-	TRBV6-6	TRBJ1-2	TRBD1	TGTGCCAGCAGCCTACCCGGGGTAGGGGGCTTGGGCTACACCTTC	CASSLPGVGGLGYTF
-	TRBV5-1	TRBJ1-6	-	TGCGCCAGCAGCTGGAACAGGGTCGGGTATAATTCACCCCTCCACTTT	CASSWNRVGYNSPLHF
-	TRBV9	TRBJ1-2	-	TGTGCCAGCAGGAATCCCGTGACACCTCCCAACTATGGCTACACCTTC	CASRNPVTPPNYGYTF
-	TRBV6-5	TRBJ1-2	TRBD1	TGTGCCAGCAGTTCAGGGGGCGGGAGAGGCTACACCTTC	CASSSGGGRGYTF
-	TRBV29-1	TRBJ1-3	-	TGCAGCGTTGAATGGGTGGCCCCTGAGAGCTCTGGAAACACCATATATTTT	CSVEWVAPESSGNTIYF
-	TRBV5-4	TRBJ2-5	-	TGTGCCAGCAGCTTGGAAACTACCATCGGGGAGACCCAGTACTTC	CASSLETTIGETQYF